Below are 23 T cell receptor beta chains sequenced from a single sample in a study of shared clonotypes between healthy human individuals. Libraries were prepared by immunoSEQ multiplex PCR; TCRdb keeps only in-frame clonotypes and omits some of them. The table records roughly 2,300,000 clones, 85% to 95% of them present only once. The specimen sequenced was naive CD4+ T cells from PBMCs. The subset here: CD45RA+ positively selected. These receptors all stem from a man aged 18 to 29 in good health. Some clones in this sample may be carry-over from other donors' samples.

The V gene is TRBV2, the J gene TRBJ2-1, with D possibly TRBD1 on 5 matching bases. The CDR3 totals 13 residues. Trimming cost V 10 bases and J 3 bases, with 13 bases left between them. From germline, CDR1 is SNHLY and CDR2 FYNNEI. CDR3 DNA: TGTGCCACACAGGACGCAAGCTACAATGAGCAGTTCTTC. It is translated as CATQDASYNEQFF.

The chain joins TRBV28 to TRBJ2-2; D is unresolved. V was trimmed by 0 bases and J by 0 bases, leaving 8 bases between them. Germline V CDR1 and CDR2: MDHEN, SYDVKM. This CDR3 contains 16 residues. The chain's CDR3 is CASSLWGYANTGELFF. The CDR3 DNA follows: TGTGCCAGCAGTTTATGGGGTTACGCGAACACCGGGGAGCTGTTTTTT.

This chain joins TRBV5-1 and TRBJ2-3; 8 bases align to TRBD2. V shed 4 bases and J 3 bases; nucleotides not matched to a gene: 13. Germline V gene lookup returns CDR1 SGHRS and CDR2 YFSETQ. The CDR3 runs 17 residues. The CDR3 spells CASSPRRSGRVTDTQYF. The CDR3 DNA reads as TGCGCCAGCAGCCCCAGACGGAGCGGGAGAGTAACAGATACGCAGTATTTT.

The J gene is TRBJ2-5, the V gene TRBV5-4; 9 bases map to TRBD1. CDR3 length equals 14 residues. Germline assignment: CDR1 SGHNT and CDR2 YYREEE (reference sequence). Trimming cost V 3 bases and J 5 bases; bases outside gene matches: 5. The CDR3 here is CASSSQGAVETQYF. The CDR3 bases are TGTGCCAGCAGCTCACAGGGGGCGGTGGAGACCCAGTACTTC. Full variable domain (remainder filled in from reference TRBV5-4 and TRBJ2-5): ETGVTQSPTHLIKTRGQQVTLRCSSQSGHNTVSWYQQALGQGPQFIFQYYREEENGRGNFPPRFSGLQFPNYSSELNVNALELDDSALYLCASSSQGAVETQYFGPGTRLLVL.

A single count supports this clone. The germline gene is not matched at one end of the junction; a read error may be the cause. The rearrangement joins TRBV29-1 to TRBJ1-2, with a possible D match to TRBD1 (6 bases). CDR3 length: 11 residues. The germline CDR1 and CDR2 sequences are SQVTM and ANQGSEA. Written as DNA, the CDR3 is TGCAGCGTTGAAATGGGGGGCGGATCGTCCTTC. This sequence encodes CSVEMGGGSSF.

V usage is TRBV5-4 and J usage is TRBJ2-1; perhaps D is TRBD1 or TRBD2 (5 bases each). The CDR3 is 13 residues long. The germline CDR1 and CDR2 sequences are SGHNT and YYREEE (reference sequence). V gave up 5 bases and J gave up 6 bases, with 12 bases separating them. The DNA for the CDR3 is TGTGCCAGCAGAATTGGGACCAGCAATGAGCAGTTCTTC. It codes for CASRIGTSNEQFF.

CDR3 DNA: TGTGCCAGCAGCGTTATGGGGCAAAGCTCCTACAATGAGCAGTTCTTC. Translated, it gives CASSVMGQSSYNEQFF. The J gene is TRBJ2-1, the V gene TRBV9, with D possibly being TRBD1 (5 bases). V was clipped by 2 bases and J by 0 bases, with 12 bases between them. The CDR3 covers 16 residues. CDR1 is SGDLS, CDR2 YYNGEE, per germline.

V is TRBV7-6 and J is TRBJ2-2; possible D gene TRBD2, 6 bases. The V end was cut by 3 bases, the J end by 6 bases, with 11 bases between. Germline V gene sequence: CDR1 SGHVS, CDR2 FNYEAQ. This CDR3 is 14 amino acids long. As DNA, the CDR3 is TGTGCCAGCAGCTTCGGGCGGGGCGCCGGGGAGCTGTTTTTT. Its protein product is CASSFGRGAGELFF.

V gene TRBV5-6 combines with J gene TRBJ2-7; no clear D. Germline assignment: CDR1 SGHDT and CDR2 YYEEEE. This CDR3 region has 14 residues. V was pared by 3 bases and J by 3 bases, with 13 bases between. The CDR3 sequence is CASSSYAVLYEQYF. The CDR3 DNA sequence: TGTGCCAGCAGCTCCTATGCGGTGCTCTACGAGCAGTACTTC.

The chain links TRBV6-5 to TRBJ1-1, with D tentatively TRBD1 (5 bases). Germline V lookup: CDR1 MNHEY, CDR2 SVGAGI. CDR3 length: 15 amino acids. V was trimmed by 2 bases and J by 4 bases, leaving 14 bases between them. CDR3 protein: CASSYLRGVATEAFF. The CDR3 nucleotides are TGTGCCAGCAGTTACCTCCGGGGGGTGGCCACTGAAGCTTTCTTT.

The chain carries TRBV18 and TRBJ2-7, with D unclear. CDR1 is KGHSH, CDR2 LQKENI, per germline. Trimming pared 0 bases from V and 4 bases from J, leaving 7 bases between. This CDR3 is 13 amino acids long. CDR3 coding DNA: TGTGCCAGCTCACCACCGCGGAGATACGAGCAGTACTTC. Translated: CASSPPRRYEQYF.

This clone was recorded only once. The rearrangement uses TRBV29-1 and TRBJ2-7; 7 nucleotides line up with TRBD2. The CDR3 sequence is 14 residues long. Germline V CDR1 and CDR2: SQVTM, ANQGSEA. Trimming took 7 bases from V and 1 from J; bases not matched to a gene: 10. The CDR3: CSARGLPESYEQYF. CDR3 DNA: TGCAGCGCCCGGGGACTACCCGAGTCCTACGAGCAGTACTTC.

Of note for this clone: The sample has other DNA sequences that encode this CDR3 too. The chain uses TRBV6-1 and TRBJ2-7; no firm D call. CDR3 length: 12 residues. Per germline, CDR1 MNHNS and CDR2 SASEGT. Deletions cut 0 bases from V and 3 bases from J, with 3 bases between. The CDR3 spells CASSEAGYEQYF. In DNA, the CDR3 is TGTGCCAGCAGTGAAGCCGGCTACGAGCAGTACTTC.

DNA of the CDR3: TGCGCCAGCTCCCTCCAGGGGAAAGGTGGCCCAGATACGCAGTATTTT. Translating gives CASSLQGKGGPDTQYF. V usage is TRBV5-1 and J usage is TRBJ2-3; a weak D match, TRBD1 (6 bases). This CDR3 is 16 amino acids long. With 7 bases removed from V and 4 bases from J, the gap between germline ends came to 22 bases. Germline CDR1 is SGHRS and CDR2 is YFSETQ.

About this clone: The sample contains more than one DNA sequence encoding this CDR3. The V gene is TRBV9, the J gene TRBJ2-3; D gene unclear. The CDR3 is 14 residues long. Germline V gene lookup returns CDR1 SGDLS and CDR2 YYNGEE. Trimming left V 2 bases short and J 0 bases short, with 7 bases between. CDR3 in DNA: TGTGCCAGCAGCGTCGACCCCAGCACAGATACGCAGTATTTT. Translation gives CASSVDPSTDTQYF.

In this sample, this clone turned up once. The chain is built from TRBV30 and TRBJ1-4; D unclear. The V end was cut by 2 bases, the J end by 10 bases, with 14 bases between. Germline V gene lookup returns CDR1 GTSNPN and CDR2 SVGIG (reference sequence). This CDR3 has 13 amino acids. The CDR3 reads CAWSYSPDGKLFF. CDR3 DNA sequence: TGTGCCTGGAGTTACAGTCCGGACGGAAAACTGTTTTTT.

This chain connects TRBV7-2 to TRBJ1-1; 10 bases agree with TRBD1. V was pared by 5 bases and J by 8 bases, with 8 bases of the junction left unmatched. This CDR3 comprises 14 residues. Germline-derived CDR1 and CDR2 are SGHTA and FQGNSA. The chain's CDR3 is CASSRRTGGLEAFF. The CDR3 DNA reads TGTGCCAGCAGCCGACGGACAGGGGGTCTGGAAGCTTTCTTT.

This chain joins TRBV7-2 and TRBJ2-3, with 11 nucleotides matching TRBD1. Germline loops: CDR1 SGHTA, CDR2 FQGNSA. The CDR3 consists of 17 residues. Trimming at V came to 0 bases and at J to 7 bases, leaving 9 bases not matched to a gene. The CDR3 sequence is CASSLAGTGGRVNTQYF. The CDR3 bases are TGTGCCAGCAGCTTAGCGGGGACAGGGGGTCGTGTGAATACGCAGTATTTT.

This chain connects TRBV7-3 to TRBJ2-2; TRBD2 might be the D (6 bases). The CDR3 contains 24 residues. The ends were cut back, 1 base at V and 6 bases at J, with 39 bases in the middle. CDR1 and CDR2 from the germline V gene are SGHTA and FQGTGA. The CDR3 DNA sequence: TGTGCCAGCAGCTTAAGGGAATTTCCCCAGAGGTGGGAGGACGGTAGAAACAAGGCCGGGGAGCTGTTTTTT. Translating gives CASSLREFPQRWEDGRNKAGELFF.

The rearrangement links TRBV27 to TRBJ2-7, with 7 bases identical to TRBD1. The V gene's germline CDR1 is MNHEY and CDR2 SMNVEV (reference sequence). The CDR3 is made up of 14 amino acids. V was clipped by 2 bases and J by 1 base; unmatched bases: 2. The CDR3 sequence is CASSLTGQSYEQYF. In nucleotides, the CDR3 is TGTGCCAGCAGTTTAACGGGACAGTCCTACGAGCAGTACTTC.

About this clone itself: Other DNA sequences within the sample encode an identical CDR3. The genes are TRBV9 and TRBJ2-7; TRBD2 is a possible D gene (5 bases). This CDR3 spans 14 amino acids. Germline-derived CDR1 and CDR2 are SGDLS and YYNGEE. V was trimmed by 0 bases and J by 0 bases, leaving 7 bases between them. The CDR3 sequence: CASSVEAASYEQYF. For the CDR3, the DNA is TGTGCCAGCAGCGTAGAAGCGGCCTCCTACGAGCAGTACTTC. The full variable domain, its missing parts supplied by reference TRBV9 and TRBJ2-7, is DSGVTQTPKHLITATGQRVTLRCSPRSGDLSVYWYQQSLDQGLQFLIQYYNGEERAKGNILERFSAQQFPDLHSELNLSSLELGDSALYFCASSVEAASYEQYFGPGTRLTVT.

To note about this clone: Distinct nucleotide sequences in the sample also encode this CDR3. This rearrangement joins TRBV7-2 to TRBJ1-5, with D hard to call. Germline CDR1 reads SGHTA; CDR2 reads FQGNSA. CDR3 length: 12 amino acids. V lost 5 bases and J 4 bases, leaving 6 bases between the germline ends. The CDR3 sequence is CASSPPNQPQHF. CDR3 nucleotides: TGTGCCAGCAGCCCGCCGAATCAGCCCCAGCATTTT.

The J gene is TRBJ2-5, the V gene TRBV30; the match to TRBD1 covers 8 bases. The CDR3 extends over 18 amino acids. From germline, CDR1 is GTSNPN and CDR2 SVGIG (reference sequence). The V and J ends lost 0 bases and 5 bases, in that order; junction bases with no gene match: 17. In nucleotides, the CDR3 is TGTGCCTGGAGTGTATCGCCCCGCCCCTGGACAGGGCTGGAGACCCAGTACTTC. Translated: CAWSVSPRPWTGLETQYF.